This T cell receptor (beta chain) is drawn from a study of Graves' ophthalmopathy and Graves' hyperthyroidism. A note on this clonotype: Its antigen is undetermined.

Using RNA transcripts, the TCR beta CDR3 regions were amplified. The first round was an RT-PCR with HTBI primers, and the second round was a multiplex PCR. TCRdb re-called the multiplex PCR reads through MiXCR, storing one row per CDR3 protein. The sample consists of hundreds of thousands of distinct CDR3 sequences, just over 40% of them appearing once. V lost 7 bases and J 7 bases, leaving 23 bases between the germline ends. CDR3 size: 15 residues. The germline CDR1 and CDR2 sequences are SNHLY and FYNNEI. Excluded: other autoimmune disease, uncontrolled infection, pregnancy or lactation. Study-wide points: Its predictions of ophthalmopathy progression gave the model roughly 71% sensitivity and 72% to 85% specificity.

V gene TRBV2 combines with J gene TRBJ2-7; tentative D call: TRBD1 (6 bases). The clonotype originates from an adult man with Graves' ophthalmopathy. Material: peripheral blood. CDR3 amino acids: CASITHRDTGQEQYF. The CDR3 region has the DNA TGTGCCAGCATTACTCATAGGGACACGGGACAAGAGCAGTACTTC.